This T cell receptor beta chain was identified in a study of Ad26.COV2.S vaccination and SARS-CoV-2 variants. The overall study: Donor was assigned to the Ad26.COV2.S arm of trial COV1001.

The CDR3 is 14 amino acids. Germline V gene lookup returns CDR1 LNHDA and CDR2 SQIVND (reference sequence). V lost 1 base and J 3 bases, leaving 8 bases between the germline ends. Comment on this clone: Its specificity is unknown.

Treatment noted: some 20 received Ad26.COV2.S at low or high dose, single or two shots; 5 received placebo; per-sample allocation not given. Collection of the samples took place on day 63 after the first injection of vaccine or placebo. Clones were sequenced by immunoSEQ multiplex PCR, and TCRdb holds only the in-frame ones, with some missing. The sample shows about 440,000 clones, around 90% of them seen only once. Study results and caveats: There was a possibility that the TCR breadth and depth analyses underestimated total T cell responses. Placebo recipients showed lower spike-specific TCR breadth than vaccinees.

The TCR was taken from a person aged 18-65 years who received the Ad26.COV2.S COVID-19 vaccine or a placebo. This specimen consisted of peripheral blood, obtained in a trial of Ad26.COV2.S vaccine versus placebo. The chain links TRBV19 to TRBJ2-3; no clear D. In nucleotides, the CDR3 is TGTGCCAGTAGTATAGTTAAGGGAACAGATACGCAGTATTTT. It translates to CASSIVKGTDTQYF.